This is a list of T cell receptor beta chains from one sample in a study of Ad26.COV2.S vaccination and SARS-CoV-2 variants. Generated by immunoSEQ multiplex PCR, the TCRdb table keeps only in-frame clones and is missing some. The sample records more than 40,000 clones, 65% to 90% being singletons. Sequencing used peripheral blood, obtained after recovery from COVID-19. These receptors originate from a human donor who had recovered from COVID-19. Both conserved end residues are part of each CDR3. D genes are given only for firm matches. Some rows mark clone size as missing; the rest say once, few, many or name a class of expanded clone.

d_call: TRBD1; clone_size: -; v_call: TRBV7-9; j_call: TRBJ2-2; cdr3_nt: TGTGCCAGCAGCTTCGGGGACAGGGATACCGGGGAGCTGTTTTTT; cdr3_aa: CASSFGDRDTGELFF
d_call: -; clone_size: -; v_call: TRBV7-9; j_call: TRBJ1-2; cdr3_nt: TGTGCCAGCAGCCTGCCCGGGGGGGCAGTTGGCTACACCTTC; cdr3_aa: CASSLPGGAVGYTF
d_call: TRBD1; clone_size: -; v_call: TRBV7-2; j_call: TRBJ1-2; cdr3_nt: TGTGCCAGCAGCTTGTGGACAGGGAATGGCTACACCTTC; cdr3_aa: CASSLWTGNGYTF
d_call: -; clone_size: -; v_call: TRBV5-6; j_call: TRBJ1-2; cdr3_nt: TGTGCCAGCAGCTTGGGGCCGGCTAACTATGGCTACACCTTC; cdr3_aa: CASSLGPANYGYTF
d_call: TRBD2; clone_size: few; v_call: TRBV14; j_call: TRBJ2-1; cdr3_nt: TGTGCCAGCAGCCAGCGCGGGGGGCCAAACAATGAGCAGTTCTTC; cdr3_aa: CASSQRGGPNNEQFF
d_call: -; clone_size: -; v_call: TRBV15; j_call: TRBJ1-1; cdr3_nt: TGTGCCACCAGCAGGGACACTTTAGGGGGGACTGAAGCTTTCTTT; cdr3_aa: CATSRDTLGGTEAFF
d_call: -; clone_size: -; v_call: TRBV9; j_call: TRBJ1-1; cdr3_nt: TGTGCCAGCAGCGTAGGCCGGGGCACTGAAGCTTTCTTT; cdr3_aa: CASSVGRGTEAFF
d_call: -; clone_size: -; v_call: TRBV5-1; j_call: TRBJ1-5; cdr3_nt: TGCGCCAGCAGCTTGGACCAGGGAGGCGGTCAGCCCCAGCATTTT; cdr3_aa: CASSLDQGGGQPQHF
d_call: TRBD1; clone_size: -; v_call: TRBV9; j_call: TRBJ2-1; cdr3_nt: TGTGCCAGCAGCGTCGCCGGGACAGATTACAATGAGCAGTTCTTC; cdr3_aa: CASSVAGTDYNEQFF
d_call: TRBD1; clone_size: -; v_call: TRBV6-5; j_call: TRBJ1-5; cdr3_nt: TGTGCCAGCGCAAAGACAGGGGGCGAACAGCCCCAGCATTTT; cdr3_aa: CASAKTGGEQPQHF
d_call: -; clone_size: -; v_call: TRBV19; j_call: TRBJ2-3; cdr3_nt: TGTGCCAGTACCGCTCACCCTGGGAACACGCAGTATTTT; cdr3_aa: CASTAHPGNTQYF
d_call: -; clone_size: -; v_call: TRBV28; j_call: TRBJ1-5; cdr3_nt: TGTGCCAGCAGTTTTGGGAAGAGGTATAGCAATCAGCCCCAGCATTTT; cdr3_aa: CASSFGKRYSNQPQHF
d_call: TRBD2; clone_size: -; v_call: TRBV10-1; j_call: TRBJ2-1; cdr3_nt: TGCGCCAGCAGTGACCCACCTAGCGGGAGGGGGATAAATGAGCAGTTCTTC; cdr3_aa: CASSDPPSGRGINEQFF
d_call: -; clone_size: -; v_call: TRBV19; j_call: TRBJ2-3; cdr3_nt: TGTGCCAGTAGTAACTCCCCCGCCACAGATACGCAGTATTTT; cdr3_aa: CASSNSPATDTQYF
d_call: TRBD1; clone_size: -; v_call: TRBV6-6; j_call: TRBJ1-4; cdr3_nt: TGTGCCAGCAGTACCGGACAGGGGGATGAAAAACTGTTTTTT; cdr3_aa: CASSTGQGDEKLFF
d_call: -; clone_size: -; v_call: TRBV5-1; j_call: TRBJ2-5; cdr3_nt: TGCGCCAGCAGCTTGGTCAGGGGACAAGAGACCCAGTACTTC; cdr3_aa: CASSLVRGQETQYF
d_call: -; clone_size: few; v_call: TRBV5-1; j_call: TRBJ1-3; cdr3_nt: TGCGCCAGCAGCCCGGACGGCTCTGGAAACACCATATATTTT; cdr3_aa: CASSPDGSGNTIYF
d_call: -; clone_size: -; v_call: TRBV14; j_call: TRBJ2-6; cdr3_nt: TGTGCCAGCAGCGATCTGAGAAGGGTTGGGGCCAACGTCCTGACTTTC; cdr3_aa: CASSDLRRVGANVLTF
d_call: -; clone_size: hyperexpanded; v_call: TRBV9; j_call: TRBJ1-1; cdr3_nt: TGTGCCAGCAGCGTCTTCCCTTCACAAAGAGAGAACACTGAAGCTTTCTTT; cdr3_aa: CASSVFPSQRENTEAFF
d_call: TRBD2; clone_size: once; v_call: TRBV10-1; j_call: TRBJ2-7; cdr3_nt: TGCGCCAGCAGCATTAGCGGGATTGTCTACGAGCAGTACTTC; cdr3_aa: CASSISGIVYEQYF
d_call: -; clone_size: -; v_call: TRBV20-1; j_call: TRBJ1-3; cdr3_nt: TGCAGTGCTAGTAGCGGGACTGGAAACACCATATATTTT; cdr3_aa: CSASSGTGNTIYF
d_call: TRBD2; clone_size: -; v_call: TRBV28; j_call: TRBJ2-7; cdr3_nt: TGTGCCAGCAGTGTTAGACTAGCGAACTCCTACGAGCAGTACTTC; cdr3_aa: CASSVRLANSYEQYF
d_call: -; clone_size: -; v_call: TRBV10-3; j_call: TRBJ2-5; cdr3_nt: TGTGCCATCAGTAAGGAGGGGGAGACCCAGTACTTC; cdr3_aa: CAISKEGETQYF
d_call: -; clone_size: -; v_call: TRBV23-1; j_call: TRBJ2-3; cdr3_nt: TGCGCCAGCAGTCAATCTCGAATCCCCCCTCAAGATAGCGGAAGCACAGATACGCAGTATTTT; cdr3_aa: CASSQSRIPPQDSGSTDTQYF
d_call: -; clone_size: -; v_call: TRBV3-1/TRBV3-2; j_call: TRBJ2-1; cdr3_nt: TGTGCCAGCAGCCCGCAGCCCTACAATGAGCAGTTCTTC; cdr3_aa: CASSPQPYNEQFF
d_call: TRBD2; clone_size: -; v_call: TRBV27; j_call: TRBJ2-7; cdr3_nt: TGTGCCAGCAGTTTATTCTCTCACGCTGGGGGGAGCGGGAGTTACTACGAGCAGTACTTC; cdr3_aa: CASSLFSHAGGSGSYYEQYF
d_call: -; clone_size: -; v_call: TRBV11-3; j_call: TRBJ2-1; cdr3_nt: TGTGCCAGCAGCCAACGCCCTAGCTCCTACAATGAGCAGTTCTTC; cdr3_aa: CASSQRPSSYNEQFF
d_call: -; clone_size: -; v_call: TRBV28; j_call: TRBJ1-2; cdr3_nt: TGTGCCAGCAGCCTAGGGCAAGGCTACACCTTC; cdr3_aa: CASSLGQGYTF
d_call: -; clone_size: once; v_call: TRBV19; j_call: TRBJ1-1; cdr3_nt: TGTGCCAGTAGTTCCCTGGGTCGGGGGGGCACTGAAGCTTTCTTT; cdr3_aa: CASSSLGRGGTEAFF
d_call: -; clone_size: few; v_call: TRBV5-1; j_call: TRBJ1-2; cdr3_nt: TGCGCCAGCAGCAACCCTATTGGGGGGGCGAAGGGCTACACCTTC; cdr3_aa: CASSNPIGGAKGYTF
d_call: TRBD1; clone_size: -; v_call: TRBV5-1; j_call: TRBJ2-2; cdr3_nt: TGCGCCAGCAGCTGGACAGGGGGCGTCCAAGGCGGGGAGCTGTTTTTT; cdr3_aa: CASSWTGGVQGGELFF
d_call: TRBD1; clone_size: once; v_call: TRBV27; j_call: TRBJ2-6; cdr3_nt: TGTGCCAGCAGTTTAATAGGTTCAGGGGGACGCTCTGGGGCCAACGTCCTGACTTTC; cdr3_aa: CASSLIGSGGRSGANVLTF
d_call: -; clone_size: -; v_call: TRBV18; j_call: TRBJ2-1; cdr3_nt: TGTGCCAGCTCACCGGAGCCCGGGGTTGAGCAGTTCTTC; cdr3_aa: CASSPEPGVEQFF
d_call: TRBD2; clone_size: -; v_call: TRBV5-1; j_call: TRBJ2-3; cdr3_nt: TGCGCCAGCAGCGGCGGACTAGCGGGAAGCACAGATACGCAGTATTTT; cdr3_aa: CASSGGLAGSTDTQYF
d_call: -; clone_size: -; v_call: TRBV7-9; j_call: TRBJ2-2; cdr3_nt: TGTGCCAGCAGCTTAGGACGGAAGGAGGGGGCCGGGGAGCTGTTTTTT; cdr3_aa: CASSLGRKEGAGELFF
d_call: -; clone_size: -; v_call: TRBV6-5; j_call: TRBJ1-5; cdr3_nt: TGTGCCAGGGTAATACAAAGGGGGAGCAATCAGCCCCAGCATTTT; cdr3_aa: CARVIQRGSNQPQHF
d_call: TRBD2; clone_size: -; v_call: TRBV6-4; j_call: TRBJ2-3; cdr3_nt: TGTGCCAGCAGTCGGACTAGAACAGATGCGCAGTATTTT; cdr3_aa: CASSRTRTDAQYF
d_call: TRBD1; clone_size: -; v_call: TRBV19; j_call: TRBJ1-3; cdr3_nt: TGTGCCAGTAGAACCGGGACAGGGCACTCTGGAAACACCATATATTTT; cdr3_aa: CASRTGTGHSGNTIYF
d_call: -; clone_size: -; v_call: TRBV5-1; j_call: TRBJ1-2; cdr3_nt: TGCGCCAGCAGCTTGGGGCAGGGTAGTGGCTACACCTTC; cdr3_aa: CASSLGQGSGYTF
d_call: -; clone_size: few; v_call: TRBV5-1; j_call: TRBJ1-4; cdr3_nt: TGCGCCAGCAGGCAGGTAGAAGGCGAAAAACTGTTTTTT; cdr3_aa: CASRQVEGEKLFF
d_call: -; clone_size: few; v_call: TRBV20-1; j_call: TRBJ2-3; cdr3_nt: TGCAGTGCTAGTGGATTAGCTACCACAGATACGCAGTATTTT; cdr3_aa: CSASGLATTDTQYF
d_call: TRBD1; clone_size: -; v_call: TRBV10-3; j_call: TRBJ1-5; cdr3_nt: TGTGCCATCAGTCCGGGACAGGGGGCCGCTGCCCTCGGGCAGCCCCAGCATTTT; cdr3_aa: CAISPGQGAAALGQPQHF
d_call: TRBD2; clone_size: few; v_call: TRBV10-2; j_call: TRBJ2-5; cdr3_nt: TGCGCCAGCAGTGAGTCGAACGCGGGAGGAGAGACCCAGTACTTC; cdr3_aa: CASSESNAGGETQYF